These 18 T cell receptor beta chains share one sample of origin, sequenced in a study of identical twins. TCRdb reprocessed the 5' RACE reads with MiXCR, giving one entry per CDR3 protein. The sample yields fewer than 350,000 distinct CDR3 sequences, approximately 8.5% seen once. Separately, the same data were catalogued under a study of yellow fever vaccine responses in identical twins.

The specimen was memory (CD45RO+) T cells sorted from blood. These receptors came from a woman under 30 in good health.

In its sample, this clonotype was seen many times. The genes are TRBV7-9 and TRBJ1-6; D not certain. This CDR3 is built from 13 residues. V dropped 5 bases and J dropped 7 bases, with 9 bases sitting between them. Per germline, CDR1 SEHNR and CDR2 FQNEAQ (reference sequence). The CDR3 DNA is TGTGCCAGCAGCCTTATGGAGAATTCACCCCTCCACTTT. It specifies CASSLMENSPLHF.

The chain has TRBV12-3 or TRBV12-4 and TRBJ2-3; TRBD2 matches at 12 bases. After removal of 3 bases from V and 4 bases from J, the junction contained 11 bases not matched to a gene. The CDR3 extends over 18 amino acids. The CDR3, as DNA: TGTGCCAGCAGTTTGGGTTTAGCTAGCGGGGGGGCTCCAGATACGCAGTATTTT. It is translated as CASSLGLASGGAPDTQYF.

The chain carries TRBV20-1 and TRBJ1-2; 11 bases map to TRBD1. V was clipped by 5 bases and J by 6 bases; unmatched bases: 11. Germline V gene lookup returns CDR1 DFQATT and CDR2 SNEGSKA (reference sequence). The CDR3 loop spans 15 amino acids. In DNA form, the CDR3 reads TGCAGTGCTCCACCGGGACAGGGGGAAAAGAATGGCTACACCTTC. Amino acids: CSAPPGQGEKNGYTF.

With respect to this clonotype: A much larger clone is a single base away; this may be a read error. The rearrangement links TRBV6-9 to TRBJ2-3, with 7 bases fitting TRBD1. Germline V CDR1 and CDR2: MNHGY, SVAAGI. CDR3 length: 15 residues. Here the CDR3 DNA reads TGTGCCAGCAGTTATTCGGGACAGAGCAGAGATACGCAGTATTTT. This gives the protein CASSYSGQSRDTQYF.

V usage is TRBV9 and J usage is TRBJ2-7, with 12 bases matching TRBD1. V was pared by 3 bases and J by 5 bases, with 6 bases of the junction left unmatched. Germline V lookup: CDR1 SGDLS, CDR2 YYNGEE. The CDR3 spans 15 residues. For the CDR3, the DNA is TGTGCCAGCAGCGCGACCGGGACAGGGGGCCACGAGCAGTACTTC. It codes for CASSATGTGGHEQYF.

This clonotype has at least ten counts. V and J are TRBV10-3 and TRBJ2-3; 14 positions agree with TRBD2. The germline gives CDR1 ENHRY, CDR2 SYGVKD. There are 15 residues in the CDR3. J gave up 4 bases and V 10 bases, and 7 bases lay outside the gene matches. The CDR3: CASWGTSGSSDTQYF. CDR3 coding DNA: TGTGCCAGCTGGGGGACTAGCGGGAGCTCAGATACGCAGTATTTT.

This clonotype was seen many times. At one of its ends the junction is not consistent with the germline gene, which may arise from a read error. CDR3 DNA: TGTGCCAGCAGTCCCGGACAGGGGGCTGGGGCCAACGTCCTGACTTTC. Residues: CASSPGQGAGANVLTF. This rearrangement joins TRBV5-1 to TRBJ2-6; 10 nucleotides align to TRBD1. Germline V gene sequence: CDR1 SGHRS, CDR2 YFSETQ. This CDR3 has 16 amino acids.

In its sample, this clonotype was seen many times. The chain couples TRBV7-8 to TRBJ2-1; 7 bases are shared with TRBD2. V dropped 1 base and J dropped 2; count of bases not matched to a gene: 8. CDR1 is SGHVS, CDR2 FQNEAQ, per germline. CDR3 size: 17 residues. CDR3 sequence reads: CASSLVGLAVPYNEQFF. As DNA, the CDR3 is TGTGCCAGCAGCTTAGTGGGGCTAGCGGTCCCCTACAATGAGCAGTTCTTC.

The J gene is TRBJ1-1, the V gene TRBV28, with D possibly matching TRBD1 (5 bases). There are 13 residues in the CDR3. The germline CDR1 and CDR2 sequences are MDHEN and SYDVKM. V dropped 6 bases and J dropped 6 bases, with 14 bases sitting between them. The CDR3, as DNA: TGTGCCAGCAGGGGGGTGGGGATCCCTGAAGCTTTCTTT. This sequence encodes CASRGVGIPEAFF. The entire variable domain, with the rest obtained from reference TRBV28 and TRBJ1-1, is as follows: DVKVTQSSRYLVKRTGEKVFLECVQDMDHENMFWYRQDPGLGLRLIYFSYDVKMKEKGDIPEGYSVSREKKERFSLILESASTNQTSMYLCASRGVGIPEAFFGQGTRLTVV.

The chain combines TRBV29-1 with TRBJ2-1, with TRBD1 identical over 10 bases. Germline lookup yields CDR1 SQVTM and CDR2 ANQGSEA. V shed 1 base and J 3 bases; nucleotides not matched to a gene: 9. The CDR3 covers 17 residues. CDR3 region: CSVEVRGTGAGYNEQFF. The CDR3 coding sequence is TGCAGCGTTGAAGTAAGGGGGACAGGGGCCGGCTACAATGAGCAGTTCTTC.

The rearrangement links TRBV28 to TRBJ2-1; no clear D. V lost 3 bases and J 8 bases, leaving 8 bases between the germline ends. The CDR3 has 12 amino acids. In germline, CDR1 is MDHEN, CDR2 SYDVKM. This chain's CDR3 is CASSFIRDEQFF. Written as DNA, the CDR3 is TGTGCCAGCAGTTTCATCCGAGATGAGCAGTTCTTC.

At least ten counts were recorded for this clonotype. The rearrangement uses TRBV7-2 and TRBJ2-7; 7 bases line up with TRBD2. V shed 5 bases, J shed 0 bases, and the junction held 7 bases outside the gene matches. This CDR3 is 15 amino acids long. Germline loops: CDR1 SGHTA, CDR2 FQGNSA. The CDR3, as DNA: TGTGCCAGCAGCCTAGGGAGGGTGCGCTCCTACGAGCAGTACTTC. Its protein is CASSLGRVRSYEQYF.

At least ten counts were recorded for this clonotype. The J gene is TRBJ2-5, the V gene TRBV6-1, with TRBD2 as a possible D gene (5 bases). The germline V gene encodes CDR1 MNHNS and CDR2 SASEGT. This CDR3 comprises 17 residues. With 7 bases removed from V and 3 bases from J, the gap between germline ends came to 24 bases. CDR3 sequence (DNA): TGTGCCAGCAACCCCCTTTGGAGGCAAGGCCACAAAGAGACCCAGTACTTC. The encoded protein is CASNPLWRQGHKETQYF.

This clonotype was seen many times. The chain links TRBV20-1 to TRBJ2-1; 11 bases are a match to TRBD1. CDR1 DFQATT and CDR2 SNEGSKA come from the germline V gene (reference sequence). CDR3 length: 18 amino acids. Trimming cost V 1 base and J 4 bases; bases outside gene matches: 12. DNA of the CDR3: TGCAGTGCTAGAGGCGATTTTTATGGACAGGGGGCTTACAATGAGCAGTTCTTC. It yields the protein CSARGDFYGQGAYNEQFF.

Ten or more counts support this clonotype. The V and J genes are TRBV7-8 and TRBJ2-7, with D perhaps matching TRBD2 (6 bases). Germline-derived CDR1 and CDR2 are SGHVS and FQNEAQ. The ends were cut back, 5 bases at V and 5 bases at J, with 13 bases in the middle. The CDR3 has 13 residues. The CDR3 loop reads CASSQGLQNEQYV. DNA for the CDR3: TGTGCCAGCAGCCAGGGACTTCAAAACGAGCAGTACGTC.

In this sample, this clonotype turned up a few times. In DNA, the CDR3 is TGTGCCAGCTCACCCCCGGGACTACTTTACAATGAGCAGTTCTTC. It encodes CASSPPGLLYNEQFF. The chain uses TRBV18 and TRBJ2-1, with 7 bases lining up with TRBD2. Germline loops: CDR1 KGHSH, CDR2 LQKENI. The trim removed 3 bases at V and 4 bases at J, leaving 6 bases unmatched. The CDR3 loop spans 15 amino acids.

This clonotype was counted ten times or more. The rearrangement uses TRBV16 and TRBJ1-5, with D maybe TRBD1 (6 bases). Germline-derived CDR1 and CDR2 are KGHSY and FQNENV. This CDR3 is built from 15 residues. Between the trimmed V and J ends, which lost 0 bases and 4 bases, there was a span of 10 bases. CDR3 loop: CASSQSGRGNQPQHF. The DNA of the CDR3 is TGTGCCAGCAGCCAATCTGGGAGGGGGAATCAGCCCCAGCATTTT.

This clonotype occurred once. The rearrangement links TRBV5-6 to TRBJ2-1; 13 nucleotides match TRBD2. This CDR3 has 17 residues. Unmatched junction bases numbered 5, after V lost 1 base and J lost 4 bases. Germline V gene sequence: CDR1 SGHDT, CDR2 YYEEEE. The CDR3 DNA is TGTGCCAGCAGCTTGCGAAGACTAGCGGGAGGATACAATGAGCAGTTCTTC. Protein sequence: CASSLRRLAGGYNEQFF. Variable domain in full (rest from reference TRBV5-6 and TRBJ2-1): DAGVTQSPTHLIKTRGQQVTLRCSPKSGHDTVSWYQQALGQGPQFIFQYYEEEERQRGNFPDRFSGHQFPNYSSELNVNALLLGDSALYLCASSLRRLAGGYNEQFFGPGTRLTVL.